This T cell receptor beta chain was sequenced in a study of shared clonotypes between healthy human individuals. Methods used by the authors: Quality scores were absent from the junction-only immunoSEQ sequences, so filtering differed. Profiling relied on immunoSEQ multiplex PCR, and the TCRdb table lists in-frame clones only, not all of them. V, J and clone size were drawn from that table, and D and trimming were deduced from the DNA. This table holds more than 2 million clones, 80% to 95% found once. Concerning this clone: This same CDR3 is encoded by further DNA sequences in the sample.

Naive CD8 cells lacked CD45RO and underwent positive selection for CCR7, leaving out terminally differentiated effector memory CD45RA+ cells. Germline-derived CDR1 and CDR2 are MNHEY and SMNVEV (reference sequence). Trimming removed 0 bases from V and 3 bases from J; junction bases left unmatched: 4. This CDR3 region has 15 residues. The clonotype was recovered from a man aged 18 to 29 in good health. Some clones in this sample may be carry-over from other donors' samples. The V gene is TRBV27, the J gene TRBJ2-7; TRBD1 agrees at 8 bases. The material sequenced was naive CD8+ T cells from PBMCs. This chain's CDR3 is CASSLSGTGNYEQYF. The CDR3 DNA reads TGTGCCAGCAGTTTATCTGGGACAGGAAACTACGAGCAGTACTTC.